The clone carrying this T cell receptor beta chain was counted once. Its antigen is unidentified. Trimming stripped 3 bases from V and 2 bases from J, with 5 bases between. This CDR3 has 13 amino acids. Germline V gives CDR1 SGHNT, CDR2 YENEEA. The assay was immunoSEQ multiplex PCR, and TCRdb's table has in-frame clones only and misses some. The sample records 100,000 or so clones, just under 90% being singletons. This sample was taken from a study of T cell responses to AZD1222 COVID-19 vaccine. Study-wide context: Pooled in the analysis were second doses at about 4 or about 12 weeks. General study findings and limits: The breadth and depth of Spike-specific TCRs increased once two AZD1222 doses had been given. Baseline serostatus was positive in only six AZD1222 recipients. Dominant CD4 TCR responses targeted spike regions 160-218 and 743-854.

The TCR comes from an adult in good health. The V and J genes are TRBV11-3 and TRBJ1-3; D ambiguous. Source: peripheral blood, taken on day 0 of AZD1222 vaccination. DNA of the CDR3: TGTGCCAGCAGCTTTGGGCCTGGAAACACCATATATTTT. Amino acids: CASSFGPGNTIYF.